This entry lists 28 T cell receptor beta chains sequenced from one sample in a study of T cells in tumors after PD-1 blockade. The table came from immunoSEQ multiplex PCR; TCRdb's copy has only in-frame clones and leaves some out. The table lists approximately 47,000 clones, more than 60% of them singletons. The specimen was PBMCs, collected before anti-PD-1 therapy. The receptors stem from a human donor with advanced basal cell or squamous cell carcinoma (not recorded which).

The gene calls are TRBV7-9 and TRBJ1-1; 7 positions match TRBD1. Germline values: CDR1 SEHNR, CDR2 FQNEAQ (reference sequence). V trimming: 6 bases; J trimming: 5 bases; junction bases outside the gene matches: 9. The CDR3 is made up of 14 amino acids. The CDR3 spells CASSPRQGVTEAFF. The CDR3 bases are TGTGCCAGCAGTCCTAGACAGGGAGTAACTGAAGCTTTCTTT.

The V call is TRBV18, the J call TRBJ2-2; TRBD2 might be the D (6 bases). The ends were cut back, 0 bases at V and 4 bases at J, with 9 bases in the middle. The CDR3 contains 15 residues. Looked up from germline, CDR1 is KGHSH and CDR2 is LQKENI. The CDR3 DNA sequence: TGTGCCAGCTCACCACCGGGGGGTCTCACCGGGGAGCTGTTTTTT. Translation: CASSPPGGLTGELFF.

This clone was counted between two and nine times. The gene calls are TRBV28 and TRBJ2-7; D is perhaps TRBD1 (5 bases). The germline V and J ends were trimmed by 8 bases and 5 bases, with 22 bases remaining between them. Looked up from germline, CDR1 is MDHEN and CDR2 is SYDVKM. This CDR3 has 15 residues. The CDR3 DNA reads as TGTGCCAGCTTACCCGCCAGGGAATTAGGGAACGAGCAGTACTTC. Translating gives CASLPARELGNEQYF.

The chain carries TRBV2 and TRBJ1-2, with D perhaps matching TRBD1 (5 bases). The germline V gene encodes CDR1 SNHLY and CDR2 FYNNEI. CDR3 length equals 12 residues. Trimming stripped 6 bases from V and 4 bases from J, with 9 bases between. CDR3: CASREGLYGYTF. The CDR3 nucleotides are TGTGCCAGCAGGGAGGGACTCTATGGCTACACCTTC. Full variable domain (outside the CDR3, taken from reference TRBV2 and TRBJ1-2): EPEVTQTPSHQVTQMGQEVILRCVPISNHLYFYWYRQILGQKVEFLVSFYNNEISEKSEIFDDQFSVERPDGSNFTLKIRSTKLEDSAMYFCASREGLYGYTFGSGTRLTVV.

The V and J genes are TRBV5-4 and TRBJ2-7, with TRBD2 matching 10 bases. Per the germline V gene, CDR1 is SGHNT and CDR2 is YYREEE (reference sequence). Losses at the gene ends were 4 bases for V and 3 bases for J; bases not matched to a gene: 7. CDR3 length: 15 amino acids. The CDR3 reads CASSPGLAEGYEQYF. The CDR3 DNA follows: TGTGCCAGCAGCCCCGGACTAGCGGAGGGCTACGAGCAGTACTTC.

The rearrangement links TRBV9 to TRBJ1-2, with TRBD1 matching over 9 bases. CDR1 SGDLS and CDR2 YYNGEE come from the germline V gene. Germline trimming cut 4 bases from V and 4 bases from J; bases unmatched to any gene: 11. This CDR3 has 16 amino acids. The CDR3 sequence is CASSTGQGPRGYGYTF. In DNA form, the CDR3 reads TGTGCCAGCAGCACAGGACAGGGGCCGAGGGGCTATGGCTACACCTTC. The full variable domain, completed using reference TRBV9 and TRBJ1-2, is DSGVTQTPKHLITATGQRVTLRCSPRSGDLSVYWYQQSLDQGLQFLIQYYNGEERAKGNILERFSAQQFPDLHSELNLSSLELGDSALYFCASSTGQGPRGYGYTFGSGTRLTVV.

This clone was seen a handful of times. This chain uses TRBV5-1 with TRBJ2-1; 9 nucleotides align to TRBD2. This CDR3 is 13 amino acids long. Germline CDR1 and CDR2: SGHRS and YFSETQ. The trim removed 4 bases at V and 6 bases at J, leaving 2 bases unmatched. The CDR3 DNA sequence: TGCGCCAGCAGCCAGGGACTAGCCAATGAGCAGTTCTTC. This codes for CASSQGLANEQFF.

The rearrangement joins TRBV6-5 to TRBJ2-7; D not certain. The CDR3 covers 14 residues. CDR1 and CDR2 (germline): MNHEY, SVGAGI. The V gene lost 0 bases and the J gene lost 6 bases, with 12 bases spanning the gap. The CDR3 sequence: CASSYSNGQGEQYF. The CDR3 nucleotides read TGTGCCAGCAGTTACTCCAACGGCCAAGGCGAGCAGTACTTC.

The J gene is TRBJ2-1, the V gene TRBV9; no clear D gene. The V gene lost 3 bases and the J gene lost 0 bases, with 10 bases spanning the gap. The germline V gene encodes CDR1 SGDLS and CDR2 YYNGEE. The CDR3 has 15 residues. CDR3 residues: CASSAASGSYNEQFF. The CDR3 DNA sequence: TGTGCCAGCAGCGCGGCGAGTGGCTCCTACAATGAGCAGTTCTTC.

In its sample, this clone is medium-sized. The chain has TRBV25-1 and TRBJ2-1, with 8 nucleotides matching TRBD1. The length of the CDR3 is 13 residues. V lost 4 bases to trimming and J lost 9 bases; unmatched junction nucleotides: 5. Per the germline V gene, CDR1 is MGHDK and CDR2 is SYGVNS. The CDR3 loop reads CASSAGQVGEQFF. The CDR3 DNA is TGTGCCAGCAGTGCGGGACAGGTGGGTGAGCAGTTCTTC.

This rearrangement joins TRBV5-1 to TRBJ2-6; D is uncertain. V shed 2 bases and J shed 0 bases, with 9 bases lying between them. The CDR3 contains 16 residues. Germline loops: CDR1 SGHRS, CDR2 YFSETQ. CDR3 sequence (DNA): TGCGCCAGCAGCTTTTCCGGGCCCTCTGGGGCCAACGTCCTGACTTTC. Its protein is CASSFSGPSGANVLTF.

The chain employs TRBV24-1 and TRBJ2-5; no definite D call. Between the trimmed V and J ends, which lost 4 bases and 3 bases, there was a span of 5 bases. In germline, CDR1 is KGHDR, CDR2 SFDVKD. The CDR3 is 12 residues long. Written as DNA, the CDR3 is TGTGCCACCAGTGAATCAGAAGAGACCCAGTACTTC. As protein: CATSESEETQYF.

The V call is TRBV5-1, the J call TRBJ2-2; TRBD2 agrees at 12 bases. V shed 4 bases, J shed 7 bases, and the junction held 11 bases outside the gene matches. Germline V gives CDR1 SGHRS, CDR2 YFSETQ. The CDR3 length is 17 residues. The CDR3 is CASSVGLAGYGSGELFF. The CDR3 DNA reads as TGCGCCAGCAGCGTGGGACTAGCGGGCTACGGGAGCGGGGAGCTGTTTTTT. The full variable domain, with the rest looked up from reference TRBV5-1 and TRBJ2-2, is KAGVTQTPRYLIKTRGQQVTLSCSPISGHRSVSWYQQTPGQGLQFLFEYFSETQRNKGNFPGRFSGRQFSNSRSEMNVSTLELGDSALYLCASSVGLAGYGSGELFFGEGSRLTVL.

This clone was counted a single time. The chain couples TRBV19 to TRBJ1-2; D may be TRBD1 (5 bases). Germline assignment: CDR1 LNHDA and CDR2 SQIVND (reference sequence). The CDR3 is 14 amino acids. V was trimmed by 1 base and J by 3 bases, leaving 9 bases between them. The CDR3 region is CASSIGGEDYGYTF. CDR3 nucleotides: TGTGCCAGTAGTATAGGGGGGGAAGACTATGGCTACACCTTC.

This sequence joins TRBV24-1 and TRBJ2-5, with 10 bases identical to TRBD2. The length of the CDR3 is 15 residues. Germline V gene data show CDR1 as KGHDR and CDR2 as SFDVKD. Trimming removed 3 bases from V and 3 bases from J; junction bases left unmatched: 3. The CDR3 coding sequence is TGTGCCACCAGTGATCGGACTAGCGGAAAAGAGACCCAGTACTTC. Translated, it gives CATSDRTSGKETQYF.

The rearrangement uses TRBV7-9 and TRBJ2-1, with a weak D call TRBD1 (6 bases). V lost 5 bases to trimming and J lost 0 bases, with 11 bases between them. This CDR3 comprises 15 residues. CDR1 SEHNR and CDR2 FQNEAQ come from the germline V gene (reference sequence). CDR3 sequence: CASSQQGFSYNEQFF. CDR3 DNA sequence: TGTGCCAGCAGCCAACAGGGTTTCTCCTACAATGAGCAGTTCTTC. The variable domain in full, completed from reference TRBV7-9 and TRBJ2-1, reads DTGVSQNPRHKITKRGQNVTFRCDPISEHNRLYWYRQTLGQGPEFLTYFQNEAQLEKSRLLSDRFSAERPKGSFSTLEIQRTEQGDSAMYLCASSQQGFSYNEQFFGPGTRLTVL.

The rearrangement joins TRBV19 to TRBJ1-1; D is perhaps TRBD1 (5 bases). Germline-derived CDR1 and CDR2 are LNHDA and SQIVND (reference sequence). The CDR3 is 16 amino acids. With 6 bases removed from V and 1 base from J, the gap between germline ends came to 18 bases. The CDR3 is CASRGDPHQANTEAFF. For the CDR3, the DNA is TGTGCCAGTAGGGGGGACCCCCACCAGGCGAACACTGAAGCTTTCTTT.

This clone has only one observation. The V gene is TRBV9, the J gene TRBJ2-5; 8 bases fit TRBD2. The CDR3 covers 15 residues. The junction had 6 bases not matched to a gene; V was cut back by 0 bases and J by 5 bases. Germline-derived CDR1 and CDR2 are SGDLS and YYNGEE. The CDR3, as DNA: TGTGCCAGCAGCGTAGGCGCGGGGGGAGGGGAGACCCAGTACTTC. It yields the protein CASSVGAGGGETQYF.

The chain recombines TRBV9 with TRBJ2-2, with TRBD2 matching over 11 bases. CDR1 SGDLS and CDR2 YYNGEE come from the germline V gene. Losses at the gene ends were 4 bases for V and 6 bases for J; bases not matched to a gene: 5. The CDR3 covers 15 residues. CDR3 protein: CASSPAGLAAGELFF. CDR3 DNA sequence: TGTGCCAGCAGCCCAGCGGGACTAGCGGCCGGGGAGCTGTTTTTT.

The gene calls are TRBV28 and TRBJ2-7; possibly TRBD1 or TRBD2 for D (5 bases each). CDR3 length: 15 amino acids. Trimming took 5 bases from V and 1 from J, leaving 15 bases between them. CDR1 MDHEN and CDR2 SYDVKM come from the germline V gene. CDR3 sequence reads: CASSGPGRVSYEQYF. For the CDR3, the DNA is TGTGCCAGCAGTGGACCGGGACGGGTGTCCTACGAGCAGTACTTC.

The chain carries TRBV9 and TRBJ2-7; 9 bases align to TRBD2. V was pared by 4 bases and J by 8 bases, with 19 bases of the junction left unmatched. CDR1 and CDR2 from the germline V gene are SGDLS and YYNGEE. The CDR3 runs 17 residues. CDR3 sequence (DNA): TGTGCCAGCAGCCCCCGAATAGCGGGAGAGAGCTACGTCAAGCAGTACTTC. It translates to CASSPRIAGESYVKQYF.

Regarding this clone: Other DNA sequences from this sample encode an identical CDR3 as well. This chain links TRBV7-8 with TRBJ2-2, with TRBD1 matching over 9 bases. J gave up 8 bases and V 5 bases, and 6 bases lay outside the gene matches. Germline V lookup: CDR1 SGHVS, CDR2 FQNEAQ. The CDR3 is 14 amino acids. As DNA, the CDR3 is TGTGCCAGCAGCACCGGACAGGGGTTTGGGGAGCTGTTTTTT. Its translation: CASSTGQGFGELFF.

Sample share makes this clone medium-sized. The J gene is TRBJ2-1, the V gene TRBV3-1 (or the pseudogene TRBV3-2); 8 bases agree with TRBD2. V gave up 0 bases and J gave up 4 bases; unmatched junction bases: 5. Germline CDR1 and CDR2: LGHDT and YNNKEL (reference sequence). The CDR3 spans 16 residues. The CDR3 DNA reads as TGTGCCAGCAGCCAAGATTTACTAGCGGCATACAATGAGCAGTTCTTC. This encodes CASSQDLLAAYNEQFF.

A few counts support this clone. V and J are TRBV7-3 and TRBJ2-3; TRBD1 aligns across 10 bases. The junction had 8 bases not matched to a gene; V was cut back by 6 bases and J by 5 bases. There are 15 residues in the CDR3. Germline V CDR1 and CDR2: SGHTA, FQGTGA. The CDR3 sequence is CASSQWTGGKDTQYF. The CDR3 coding sequence is TGTGCCAGCAGTCAATGGACAGGGGGAAAAGATACGCAGTATTTT.

The CDR3 nucleotides are TGTGCCAGCAGCGAGCGGACAGGGTGGGCGGTGACCACTGAAGCTTTCTTT. This codes for CASSERTGWAVTTEAFF. The chain links TRBV2 to TRBJ1-1, with TRBD1 matching over 8 bases. Germline loops: CDR1 SNHLY, CDR2 FYNNEI. The V and J ends lost 6 bases and 4 bases, in that order; junction bases with no gene match: 16. The CDR3 runs 17 residues.

The chain links TRBV5-5 to TRBJ1-6, with D perhaps matching TRBD1 (6 bases). Looked up from germline, CDR1 is SGHKS and CDR2 is YYEKEE (reference sequence). This CDR3 is 16 amino acids long. V lost 3 bases, J lost 6 bases, and 16 bases lay in between. The DNA of the CDR3 is TGTGCCAGCAGCTCATCGTTCGGGGGCCCTAATTCACCCCTCCACTTT. This sequence encodes CASSSSFGGPNSPLHF.

The rearrangement links TRBV15 to TRBJ2-3; no definite D call. V was trimmed by 6 bases and J by 0 bases, leaving 10 bases between them. The CDR3 covers 14 residues. Germline V lookup: CDR1 LNHNV, CDR2 YYDKDF (reference sequence). The CDR3 region is CATRRPGSTDTQYF. CDR3 bases: TGTGCCACCAGAAGACCCGGGAGCACAGATACGCAGTATTTT.

The J gene is TRBJ1-2, the V gene TRBV19; D unclear. The CDR3 has 14 residues. The germline V gene encodes CDR1 LNHDA and CDR2 SQIVND (reference sequence). V was pared by 6 bases and J by 4 bases, with 15 bases between. The CDR3 nucleotides are TGTGCCAGTAGAAACGAGGGATTCGGCTATGGCTACACCTTC. Protein: CASRNEGFGYGYTF.